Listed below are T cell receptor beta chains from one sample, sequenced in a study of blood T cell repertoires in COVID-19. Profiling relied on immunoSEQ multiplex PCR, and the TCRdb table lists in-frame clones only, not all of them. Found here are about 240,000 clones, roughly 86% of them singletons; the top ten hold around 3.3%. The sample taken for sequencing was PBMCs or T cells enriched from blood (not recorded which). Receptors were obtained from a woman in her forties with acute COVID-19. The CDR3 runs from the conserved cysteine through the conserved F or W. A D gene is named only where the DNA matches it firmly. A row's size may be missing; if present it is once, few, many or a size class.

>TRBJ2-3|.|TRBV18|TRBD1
TGTGCCAGCTCTCATCCGGGACAGGGGGCTGCAGATACGCAGTATTTT
CASSHPGQGAADTQYF
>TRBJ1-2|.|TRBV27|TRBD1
TGTGCCAGCCGGGGACAGCTCCATTATGGCTACACCTTC
CASRGQLHYGYTF
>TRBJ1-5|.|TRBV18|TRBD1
TGTGCCAGCTCACCAGTGGACAGGGGGGTTCAGCCCCAGCATTTT
CASSPVDRGVQPQHF
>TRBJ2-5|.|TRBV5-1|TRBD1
TGCGCCAGCAGCTTGGTTGGACAGGGTGAGACCCAGTACTTC
CASSLVGQGETQYF
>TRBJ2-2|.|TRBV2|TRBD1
TGTGCCAGCAGTGCGACCACAGGGGAAGCCACCGGGGAGCTGTTTTTT
CASSATTGEATGELFF
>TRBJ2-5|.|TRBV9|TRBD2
TGTGCCAGCAGCCCGGCCGGTACTAGCGGGAGTCAAGAGACCCAGTACTTC
CASSPAGTSGSQETQYF
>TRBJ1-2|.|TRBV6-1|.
TGTGCCAGCAGTGAAGTTCGAGGATCTGGCGATCAAGTGACCTTC
CASSEVRGSGDQVTF
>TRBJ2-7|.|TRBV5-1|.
TGCGCCAGCAGCCCGGCGGCCGACTACGAGCAGTACTTC
CASSPAADYEQYF
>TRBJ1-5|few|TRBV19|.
TGTGCCAGTACCACGGGACTTGTGATTCAGCCCCAGCATTTT
CASTTGLVIQPQHF
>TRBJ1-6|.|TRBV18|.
TGTGCCAGCTCACCGTCGAGGACAAGGGGTAATTCACCCCTCCACTTT
CASSPSRTRGNSPLHF
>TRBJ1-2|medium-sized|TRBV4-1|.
TGCGCCAGCAGCCAAGAATGGCAGGGAGGAGGAGCTGGCTACACCTTC
CASSQEWQGGGAGYTF
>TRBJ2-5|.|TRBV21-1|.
TGTGCCAGCAGCAAAACCCTGGGCAGGGTCTCAGAAGAGACCCAGTACTTC
CASSKTLGRVSEETQYF
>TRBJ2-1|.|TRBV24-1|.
TGTGCCACCAGTGACCCGGGACTCAATTTCTACAATGAGCAGTTCTTC
CATSDPGLNFYNEQFF
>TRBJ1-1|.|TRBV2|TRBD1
TGTGCCACCTCTGTGCAGGGGGCAATGAACACTGAAGCTTTCTTT
CATSVQGAMNTEAFF
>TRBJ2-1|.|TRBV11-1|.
TGTGCCAGCAGCTTAGGTCCTAGCGAATACAATGAGCAGTTCTTC
CASSLGPSEYNEQFF
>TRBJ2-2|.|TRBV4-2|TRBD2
TGTGCCAGCAGCCAAGAACTAGCGGGAGGGTTAGGTAGGACCGGGGAGCTGTTTTTT
CASSQELAGGLGRTGELFF
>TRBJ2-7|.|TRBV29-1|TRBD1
TGCAGCTTCCGGACAGGGGCGTCCTACGAGCAGTACTTC
CSFRTGASYEQYF
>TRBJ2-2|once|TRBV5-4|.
TGTGCCAGCAGCTTGGTACCGGGGGACACCGGGGAGCTGTTTTTT
CASSLVPGDTGELFF
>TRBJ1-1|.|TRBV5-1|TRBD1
TGCGCCAGCAGCATTACAGGGGGCGAGGCTTTCTTT
CASSITGGEAFF
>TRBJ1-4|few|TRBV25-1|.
TGTGCCAGCAGTGAATATCGGGGGGGTGATGAAAAACTGTTTTTT
CASSEYRGGDEKLFF
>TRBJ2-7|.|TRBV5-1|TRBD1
TGCGCCAGCAGCCCGGGACAGGCCATCTACGAGCAGTACTTC
CASSPGQAIYEQYF
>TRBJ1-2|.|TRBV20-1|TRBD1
TGCAGTGCTGGGACAGCCGGGGGCTACACCTTC
CSAGTAGGYTF
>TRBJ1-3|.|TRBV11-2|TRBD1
TGTGCCAGCAGCTTACAGGGGGCAGGAGGAAACACCATATATTTT
CASSLQGAGGNTIYF
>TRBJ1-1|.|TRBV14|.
TGTGCCAGCAGCCAAGATGAGACTTGGACTGACACTGAAGCTTTCTTT
CASSQDETWTDTEAFF
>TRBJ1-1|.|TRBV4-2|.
TGTGCCAGCAGCCAGCGGAGGGCCCGGGGCCTCACTGAAGCTTTCTTT
CASSQRRARGLTEAFF
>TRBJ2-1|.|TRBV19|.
TGTGCCAGTAGTATTTCCCCGGATAGCAACAATGAGCAGTTCTTC
CASSISPDSNNEQFF
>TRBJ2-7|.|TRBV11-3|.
TGTGCCAGCAGCGCAACCACAAACTCCTACGAGCAGTACTTC
CASSATTNSYEQYF
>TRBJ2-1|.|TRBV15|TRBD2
TGTGCCACCAGCAGAGATAAGCTAGCGGGAGTAGGAAATGAGCAGTTCTTC
CATSRDKLAGVGNEQFF
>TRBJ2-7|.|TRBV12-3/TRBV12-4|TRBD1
TGTGCCAGCGGGGCGGACAGGGCTACCGAGCAGTACTTC
CASGADRATEQYF